This T cell receptor (beta chain) was retrieved from a study of early T cells in non-severe SARS-CoV-2 infection. Looking at the study overall: Unsorted whole blood bulk RNA was sequenced, with unpaired chains.

Unique molecular identifiers tagged individual cDNA molecules. TCRdb analysed the 5' RACE reads with MiXCR anew, one entry per CDR3 protein. The sample lists over 25,000 distinct CDR3 sequences; approximately 4.2% were seen once. This clonotype was counted a few times. The junction does not match germline at one end; this may be a read error. This CDR3 is built from 12 residues. CDR1 and CDR2 (germline): WSHSY, SAAADI. Sequenced material: whole blood. This receptor was identified in an adult who was a healthcare worker with PCR-confirmed SARS-CoV-2 infection or an uninfected control (not recorded which). This chain links TRBV10-2 with TRBJ2-4; possible D gene TRBD2, 7 bases. The CDR3 region has the DNA TGCACCAGCAGTGGGGGGGGGCCAGTTCAGTACTTC. Translating gives CTSSGGGPVQYF.